Included here is one TCR beta chain sequence, with context. The assay was immunoSEQ multiplex PCR, and TCRdb's table has in-frame clones only and misses some. Here the sample spans 100,000 to 120,000 clones, over 85% being singletons. The sample belongs to a study of T cell responses to AZD1222 COVID-19 vaccine. Germline V gene sequence: CDR1 SGHTA, CDR2 FQGNSA. Between the trimmed V and J ends, which lost 3 bases and 2 bases, there was a span of 13 bases. This CDR3 contains 15 residues. Sequenced here: peripheral blood, sampled 28 days after the second AZD1222 dose. The receptor comes from an adult who received the AZD1222 COVID-19 vaccine. The chain employs TRBV7-2 and TRBJ1-2; the D gene is possibly TRBD1 (5 bases). The CDR3 spells CASSFSRGLNYGYTF. The CDR3 DNA sequence: TGTGCCAGCAGCTTTAGTCGGGGGTTGAACTATGGCTACACCTTC. The entire variable domain, with the rest obtained from reference TRBV7-2 and TRBJ1-2, is as follows: GAGVSQSPSNKVTEKGKDVELRCDPISGHTALYWYRQSLGQGLEFLIYFQGNSAPDKSGLPSDRFSAERTGGSVSTLTIQRTQQEDSAVYLCASSFSRGLNYGYTFGSGTRLTVV.